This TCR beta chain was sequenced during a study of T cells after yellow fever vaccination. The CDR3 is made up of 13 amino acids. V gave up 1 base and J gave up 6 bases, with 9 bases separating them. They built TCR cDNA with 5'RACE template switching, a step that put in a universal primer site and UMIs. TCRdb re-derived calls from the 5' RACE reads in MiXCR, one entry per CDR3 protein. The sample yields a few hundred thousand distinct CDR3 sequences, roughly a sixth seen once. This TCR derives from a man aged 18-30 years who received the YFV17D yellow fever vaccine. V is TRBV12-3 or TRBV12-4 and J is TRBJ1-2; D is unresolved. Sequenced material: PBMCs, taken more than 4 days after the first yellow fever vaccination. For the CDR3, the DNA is TGTGCCAGCAGTTTAGACAGCTTGGATGGCTACACCTTC. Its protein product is CASSLDSLDGYTF.